This TCR beta chain was recovered during a study of identical twins. TCRdb fed the 5' RACE reads into MiXCR, producing one record per CDR3 protein. The sample lists 400,000 to 500,000 distinct CDR3 sequences; 13% to 15% were seen once. Study-level points and caveats: Cord blood beta clonotypes that were abundant carried fewer insertions, and memory repertoires showed no such trend. Within monozygotic twins, out-of-frame TCR alpha sharing was underestimated by the models.

Trimming cost V 0 bases and J 3 bases, with 9 bases left between them. Germline CDR1 reads SGHTS; CDR2 reads YDEGEE. The CDR3 runs 14 residues. There are a few counts of this clonotype. No antigen is known for it. Healthy Caucasians, and only they, were the donors. These data were also reused for a study on yellow fever vaccine responses in identical twins.

The source of this sequence is a woman aged 18-29 years in good health. The genes are TRBV5-8 and TRBJ2-5; no reliable D call. Sequencing was done on a sample of CD4+ T cells sorted from blood. The CDR3 DNA reads TGTGCCAGCAGCTTGGTTGGTCATAAAGAGACCCAGTACTTC. Its protein is CASSLVGHKETQYF.